Listed below are T cell receptor beta chains from one sample, sequenced in a study of blood T cell repertoires in COVID-19. Method: immunoSEQ multiplex PCR; TCRdb's copy keeps in-frame clones and lacks some. This sample yields about 230,000 clones, of which approximately 82% are seen a single time; about 2.5% belongs to the top ten. Sample: peripheral blood. These receptors came from a woman in her 70s with active or convalescent COVID-19. CDR3s include the opening cysteine and the closing phenylalanine or tryptophan. The order of the fields is CDR3 length, clone size, D gene, J gene, V gene, CDR3 protein, CDR3 DNA. The D gene is left open where the match is weak. Only part of the rows carry a size: once, few, many, or a class if the clone is expanded.

CDR3 length: 17
clone size: .
D gene: .
J gene: TRBJ1-1
V gene: TRBV5-1
CDR3 protein: CASSLVRGEGVNTEAFF
CDR3 DNA: TGCGCCAGCAGCTTGGTACGCGGTGAAGGAGTGAACACTGAAGCTTTCTTT

CDR3 length: 18
clone size: .
D gene: TRBD1
J gene: TRBJ2-6
V gene: TRBV5-1
CDR3 protein: CASSLAGTASSGANVLTF
CDR3 DNA: TGCGCCAGCAGCTTGGCCGGGACAGCTAGCTCTGGGGCCAACGTCCTGACTTTC

CDR3 length: 15
clone size: .
D gene: TRBD1
J gene: TRBJ1-1
V gene: TRBV5-1
CDR3 protein: CASSTSGTGNTEAFF
CDR3 DNA: TGCGCCAGCAGCACATCCGGGACAGGGAACACTGAAGCTTTCTTT

CDR3 length: 16
clone size: .
D gene: TRBD2
J gene: TRBJ2-2
V gene: TRBV5-4
CDR3 protein: CASRSSGGPGTGELFF
CDR3 DNA: TGTGCCAGCAGGTCTAGCGGGGGCCCGGGTACCGGGGAGCTGTTTTTT

CDR3 length: 14
clone size: few
D gene: .
J gene: TRBJ1-1
V gene: TRBV5-1
CDR3 protein: CASSLGIENTEAFF
CDR3 DNA: TGCGCCAGCAGCTTGGGTATAGAGAACACTGAAGCTTTCTTT

CDR3 length: 14
clone size: .
D gene: .
J gene: TRBJ1-2
V gene: TRBV5-5
CDR3 protein: CASTPQASNYGYTF
CDR3 DNA: TGTGCCAGCACCCCACAGGCGTCTAACTATGGCTACACCTTC

CDR3 length: 14
clone size: .
D gene: .
J gene: TRBJ1-6
V gene: TRBV6-5
CDR3 protein: CASSYSQGNSPLHF
CDR3 DNA: TGTGCCAGCAGTTACAGTCAGGGTAATTCACCCCTCCACTTT

CDR3 length: 15
clone size: once
D gene: .
J gene: TRBJ2-3
V gene: TRBV5-1
CDR3 protein: CASSPAPGSTDTQYF
CDR3 DNA: TGCGCCAGCAGCCCCGCTCCGGGTAGCACAGATACGCAGTATTTT

CDR3 length: 14
clone size: .
D gene: .
J gene: TRBJ1-1
V gene: TRBV27
CDR3 protein: CASSLWGGDTEAFF
CDR3 DNA: TGTGCCAGCAGTTTATGGGGGGGCGACACTGAAGCTTTCTTT

CDR3 length: 14
clone size: .
D gene: .
J gene: TRBJ2-6
V gene: TRBV27
CDR3 protein: CASSSRDGANVLTF
CDR3 DNA: TGTGCCAGCAGTTCTCGGGATGGGGCCAACGTCCTGACTTTC

CDR3 length: 15
clone size: many
D gene: TRBD1
J gene: TRBJ1-6
V gene: TRBV25-1
CDR3 protein: CASSPSGQVWEPLHF
CDR3 DNA: TGTGCCAGCAGTCCATCGGGACAGGTTTGGGAACCCCTCCACTTT

CDR3 length: 15
clone size: .
D gene: TRBD1
J gene: TRBJ2-5
V gene: TRBV15
CDR3 protein: CATRFGTGVQETQYF
CDR3 DNA: TGTGCCACCAGGTTCGGTACAGGGGTGCAAGAGACCCAGTACTTC

CDR3 length: 17
clone size: .
D gene: .
J gene: TRBJ1-2
V gene: TRBV11-2
CDR3 protein: CASSLYRRPGVEGGYTF
CDR3 DNA: TGTGCCAGCAGCTTATACCGAAGGCCAGGTGTCGAAGGAGGCTACACCTTC

CDR3 length: 15
clone size: once
D gene: TRBD1
J gene: TRBJ2-7
V gene: TRBV6-5
CDR3 protein: CASSYSTGALREQYF
CDR3 DNA: TGTGCCAGCAGTTACTCGACAGGGGCCCTACGAGAGCAGTACTTC

CDR3 length: 12
clone size: .
D gene: TRBD1
J gene: TRBJ1-2
V gene: TRBV6-5
CDR3 protein: CASSRGQSGYTF
CDR3 DNA: TGTGCCAGCAGCCGGGGACAGTCTGGCTACACCTTC

CDR3 length: 13
clone size: .
D gene: .
J gene: TRBJ2-3
V gene: TRBV27
CDR3 protein: CASRDISTDTQYF
CDR3 DNA: TGTGCCAGCAGGGACATAAGCACAGATACGCAGTATTTT

CDR3 length: 14
clone size: .
D gene: .
J gene: TRBJ1-5
V gene: TRBV6-2/TRBV6-3
CDR3 protein: CASSFRGGNQPQHF
CDR3 DNA: TGTGCCAGCAGCTTTAGGGGCGGCAATCAGCCCCAGCATTTT

CDR3 length: 15
clone size: .
D gene: .
J gene: TRBJ1-4
V gene: TRBV11-2
CDR3 protein: CASSLTTPPGEKLFF
CDR3 DNA: TGTGCCAGCAGCCTGACCACCCCTCCGGGGGAAAAACTGTTTTTT

CDR3 length: 14
clone size: .
D gene: TRBD1
J gene: TRBJ2-7
V gene: TRBV19
CDR3 protein: CASMGPGGSYEQYF
CDR3 DNA: TGTGCCAGTATGGGACCAGGGGGCTCCTACGAGCAGTACTTC

CDR3 length: 13
clone size: .
D gene: TRBD1
J gene: TRBJ2-7
V gene: TRBV7-2
CDR3 protein: CASSLGTEYEQYF
CDR3 DNA: TGTGCCAGCAGCCTAGGGACAGAGTACGAGCAGTACTTC

CDR3 length: 14
clone size: few
D gene: TRBD2
J gene: TRBJ2-3
V gene: TRBV28
CDR3 protein: CASSSTSGTDTQYF
CDR3 DNA: TGTGCCAGCAGTTCCACTAGCGGTACAGATACGCAGTATTTT

CDR3 length: 16
clone size: .
D gene: TRBD1
J gene: TRBJ1-3
V gene: TRBV19
CDR3 protein: CASSYGTGLAGNTIYF
CDR3 DNA: TGTGCCAGTAGCTACGGGACAGGGTTGGCTGGAAACACCATATATTTT

CDR3 length: 16
clone size: .
D gene: TRBD1
J gene: TRBJ2-1
V gene: TRBV7-2
CDR3 protein: CASSLRQGRTYNEQFF
CDR3 DNA: TGTGCCAGCAGCCTAAGACAGGGGAGGACCTACAATGAGCAGTTCTTC

CDR3 length: 14
clone size: once
D gene: .
J gene: TRBJ1-2
V gene: TRBV3-1/TRBV3-2
CDR3 protein: CASSQAWAGAGYTF
CDR3 DNA: TGTGCCAGCAGCCAAGCCTGGGCAGGGGCTGGCTACACCTTC